These 13 T cell receptor beta chains share one sample of origin, sequenced in a study of blood T cells in healthy people across ages. The second PCR ran about 6 to 11 cycles with a sample-barcoded 5' primer and J-beta primers. TCRdb processed the 5' RACE reads anew with MiXCR; each CDR3 protein has one entry. The sample includes around 1.7 million distinct CDR3 sequences, 28% seen only once; the top ten take over 7%. The sequenced material came from blood. These receptors were collected from a woman aged 30 to 39 in good health.

The gene calls are TRBV15 and TRBJ2-7, with 9 bases that match TRBD2. V lost 1 base, J lost 4 bases, and 8 bases stayed unmatched. Per germline, CDR1 LNHNV and CDR2 YYDKDF (reference sequence). The CDR3 is 16 amino acids. The CDR3 spells CATSRGSGSGGYEQYF. In DNA form, the CDR3 reads TGTGCCACCAGCAGAGGTAGCGGGAGTGGGGGATACGAGCAGTACTTC. Together with reference TRBV15 and TRBJ2-7, the CDR3 gives the full variable domain: DAMVIQNPRYQVTQFGKPVTLSCSQTLNHNVMYWYQQKSSQAPKLLFHYYDKDFNNEADTPDNFQSRRPNTSFCFLDIRSPGLGDTAMYLCATSRGSGSGGYEQYFGPGTRLTVT.

As DNA, the CDR3 is TGCGCCAGCAGCTTGGCGAGTGGGGTTGCCGGGGAGCTGTTTTTT. Its translation is CASSLASGVAGELFF. This chain links TRBV5-1 with TRBJ2-2; no reliable D call. CDR3 length: 15 residues. CDR1 and CDR2 (germline): SGHRS, YFSETQ. Trimming stripped 0 bases from V and 6 bases from J, with 12 bases between.

This clonotype appeared a few times. V is TRBV7-2 and J is TRBJ2-2; D is ambiguous. The CDR3 contains 14 residues. From germline, CDR1 is SGHTA and CDR2 FQGNSA. V dropped 5 bases and J dropped 1 base, with 8 bases sitting between them. The CDR3 DNA reads TGTGCCAGCAGCCCTTGGCAGAACACCGGGGAGCTGTTTTTT. Residues: CASSPWQNTGELFF. Complete variable domain (other parts from reference TRBV7-2 and TRBJ2-2): GAGVSQSPSNKVTEKGKDVELRCDPISGHTALYWYRQSLGQGLEFLIYFQGNSAPDKSGLPSDRFSAERTGGSVSTLTIQRTQQEDSAVYLCASSPWQNTGELFFGEGSRLTVL.

The V and J genes are TRBV2 and TRBJ2-1; a weak D match, TRBD2 (5 bases). V was trimmed by 7 bases and J by 7 bases, leaving 17 bases between them. The CDR3 runs to 14 residues. Germline-derived CDR1 and CDR2 are SNHLY and FYNNEI. The CDR3 region is CASNPRTGRNEQFF. CDR3 bases: TGTGCCAGCAACCCTCGGACTGGCAGAAATGAGCAGTTCTTC. The full variable domain, rest sourced from reference TRBV2 and TRBJ2-1, is EPEVTQTPSHQVTQMGQEVILRCVPISNHLYFYWYRQILGQKVEFLVSFYNNEISEKSEIFDDQFSVERPDGSNFTLKIRSTKLEDSAMYFCASNPRTGRNEQFFGPGTRLTVL.

This clonotype appeared a few times. The CDR3 sequence is CAGGRGSNTGELFF. CDR3 bases: TGTGCCGGTGGGCGGGGTTCGAACACCGGGGAGCTGTTTTTT. The chain is built from TRBV6-1 and TRBJ2-2, with D perhaps TRBD2 (6 bases). V was trimmed by 11 bases and J by 0 bases, leaving 13 bases between them. The CDR3 has 14 amino acids. Germline V gives CDR1 MNHNS, CDR2 SASEGT.

The gene calls are TRBV2 and TRBJ2-7, with D perhaps matching TRBD1 (7 bases). Judging by the DNA end, TRBJ2-5 fits better; the J call may be wrong. Germline loops: CDR1 SNHLY, CDR2 FYNNEI. The CDR3 length is 13 residues. The CDR3 DNA follows: TGTGCCACCAGACCCAGGGGGGAAGAGACCCAGTACTTC. Translating gives CATRPRGEETQYF.

This clonotype was observed a handful of times. The chain has TRBV20-1 and TRBJ1-2; D is uncertain. Germline V lookup: CDR1 DFQATT, CDR2 SNEGSKA (reference sequence). V shed 3 bases and J shed 4 bases, with 9 bases lying between them. The CDR3 is made up of 12 amino acids. The CDR3 DNA reads as TGCAGTGCTAGTGCCGACACCTATGGCTACACCTTC. Protein product: CSASADTYGYTF.

A few counts support this clonotype. The V and J genes are TRBV7-7 and TRBJ2-1, with 8 nucleotides matching TRBD2. CDR1 SSHAT and CDR2 FNYEAQ come from the germline V gene (reference sequence). V shed 1 base and J 8 bases; nucleotides not matched to a gene: 7. This CDR3 region has 15 residues. The CDR3 coding sequence is TGTGCCAGCAGCTTAGGCGGTAGCGGGGCCCATGAGCAGTTCTTC. Translation gives CASSLGGSGAHEQFF.

This clonotype has only a few counts. The chain carries TRBV13 and TRBJ2-1; TRBD2 matches 9 bases. With 0 bases clipped from V and 2 bases from J, the junction kept 2 bases outside the gene matches. CDR3 size: 16 residues. Germline V gene sequence: CDR1 PRHDT, CDR2 FYEKMQ (reference sequence). Here the CDR3 DNA reads TGTGCCAGCAGCTTAGGCCCTAGCGGGGCCTACAATGAGCAGTTCTTC. This codes for CASSLGPSGAYNEQFF.

This clonotype turned up a few times. CDR3 sequence (DNA): TGCGCCAGCAGCCAAGAACGGGGGAGCTCCTACGAGCAGTACTTC. This translates into CASSQERGSSYEQYF. V gene TRBV4-3 combines with J gene TRBJ2-7, with D maybe TRBD2 (6 bases). V lost 0 bases to trimming and J lost 0 bases, with 9 bases between them. The CDR3 totals 15 residues. The germline gives CDR1 LGHNA, CDR2 YSLEER.

The chain is built from TRBV6-6 and TRBJ1-1; the D is unclear. The V end was cut by 2 bases, the J end by 0 bases, with 4 bases between. This CDR3 is built from 13 residues. Germline V CDR1 and CDR2: MNHNY, SVGAGI (reference sequence). This CDR3 reads CASSYNMNTEAFF. The DNA of the CDR3 is TGTGCCAGCAGTTACAACATGAACACTGAAGCTTTCTTT.

As for this clonotype: A much larger clone differs from this one at a single base, so this may be a read error. The DNA for the CDR3 is TGTGCCAGCAGAGGGGACAGTAACCCGTACGAGCAGTACTTC. Translation: CASRGDSNPYEQYF. The chain links TRBV28 to TRBJ2-7, with TRBD1 identical over 7 bases. In germline, CDR1 is MDHEN, CDR2 SYDVKM. The CDR3 sequence is 14 residues long. Losses at the gene ends were 6 bases for V and 4 bases for J; bases not matched to a gene: 9.

As concerns this clonotype: This clone may be a read error of a much larger clone one base away. The gene calls are TRBV15 and TRBJ1-5; D not resolved. Germline V gene lookup returns CDR1 LNHNV and CDR2 YYDKDF (reference sequence). The V end lost 0 bases, the J end lost 2 bases, and 11 bases lay between the germline ends. There are 16 residues in the CDR3. The CDR3: CATSREGGEGNQPQHF. CDR3 sequence (DNA): TGTGCCACCAGCAGAGAGGGCGGAGAGGGCAATCAGCCCCAGCATTTT.